Listed below are T cell receptor beta chains from one sample, sequenced in a study of cytomegalovirus exposure and HLA in healthy donors. Produced via immunoSEQ multiplex PCR; TCRdb's table is partial and in-frame only. The data show about 130,000 clones, over 9.5% seen once. The sample consisted of PBMCs. Receptor source: a woman aged 18-29 years in good health and CMV-seropositive. Each CDR3 is given with its conserved first and last residue. D genes are given only for firm matches. Clone size appears in some rows only: once, few, many, or a class for an expanded clone.

TRBV9	.	TRBD2	TRBJ2-2	CASSLRLAVSSGELFF	TGTGCCAGCAGCCTCCGACTAGCGGTATCGTCCGGGGAGCTGTTTTTT
TRBV11-2	many	.	TRBJ1-1	CASSLDPWAGPEAFF	TGTGCCAGCAGCTTAGATCCCTGGGCAGGGCCTGAAGCTTTCTTT
TRBV5-1	few	.	TRBJ1-2	CASSLGQNYGYTF	TGCGCCAGCAGTTTAGGACAGAACTATGGCTACACCTTC
TRBV5-6	.	.	TRBJ2-5	CASSFGRNAQETQYF	TGTGCCAGCAGCTTTGGCAGAAATGCTCAAGAGACCCAGTACTTC
TRBV10-1	few	TRBD2	TRBJ2-7	CASNKRLAGEVEQYF	TGCGCCAGCAACAAAAGACTAGCGGGCGAGGTCGAGCAGTACTTC
TRBV25-1	few	.	TRBJ2-4	CASSESGAGLAKNIQYF	TGTGCCAGCAGTGAATCGGGAGCAGGCCTAGCCAAAAACATTCAGTACTTC
TRBV7-6	.	.	TRBJ1-4	CASSLWEGEKLFF	TGTGCCAGCAGCTTATGGGAGGGTGAAAAACTGTTTTTT
TRBV4-2	.	TRBD2	TRBJ2-1	CASSQDWASGRTNEQFF	TGTGCCAGCAGCCAAGATTGGGCTAGCGGGAGGACAAATGAGCAGTTCTTC
TRBV5-8	few	.	TRBJ1-3	CASSLYSYSGNTIYF	TGTGCCAGCAGCTTGTACAGCTACTCTGGAAACACCATATATTTT
TRBV13	.	.	TRBJ2-3	CASSSPPAQGHPFTDTQYF	TGTGCCAGCAGTTCTCCTCCCGCTCAGGGACACCCTTTCACAGATACGCAGTATTTT
TRBV19	few	.	TRBJ1-1	CASTGGGTSMGNTEAFF	TGTGCCAGTACTGGGGGGGGGACTTCCATGGGAAACACTGAAGCTTTCTTT
TRBV6-1	few	.	TRBJ2-7	CASSEDSIYEQYF	TGTGCCAGCAGTGAGGACAGCATCTACGAGCAGTACTTC
TRBV5-1	.	TRBD1	TRBJ2-5	CASSLEGASQWETQYF	TGCGCCAGCAGCTTGGAGGGGGCCTCTCAGTGGGAGACCCAGTACTTC
TRBV18	few	.	TRBJ1-2	CASSPTQAVVDGYTF	TGTGCCAGCTCACCAACGCAGGCCGTTGTGGATGGCTACACCTTC
TRBV11-3	few	.	TRBJ1-1	CASSLLHGSARKAFF	TGTGCCAGCAGCTTGCTCCACGGGTCAGCCAGAAAAGCTTTCTTT
TRBV12-5	few	.	TRBJ2-3	CASGPGLYDFTDTQYF	TGTGCTAGTGGTCCTGGCTTATATGACTTCACAGATACGCAGTATTTT
TRBV18	.	.	TRBJ1-1	CASSPGAGPNTEAFF	TGTGCCAGCTCACCCGGAGCAGGGCCGAACACTGAAGCTTTCTTT
TRBV5-1	.	TRBD1	TRBJ2-1	CASSRGQGRNEQFF	TGCGCCAGCAGTCGGGGACAGGGGCGGAATGAGCAGTTCTTC
TRBV7-9	.	TRBD1	TRBJ1-5	CASSGGTGGMEPQHF	TGTGCCAGCTCCGGGGGGACAGGGGGCATGGAGCCCCAGCATTTT
TRBV5-1	few	TRBD1	TRBJ2-1	CASSSTGTGYNEQFF	TGCGCCAGCAGCTCTACAGGGACAGGGTACAATGAGCAGTTCTTC
TRBV5-1	few	.	TRBJ1-2	CASRPRGEGYGYPF	TGCGCCAGCCGCCCCAGGGGCGAAGGATATGGCTACCCCTTC
TRBV7-9	few	.	TRBJ1-4	CASSPRQARANEKLFF	TGTGCCAGCAGCCCGCGACAGGCAAGGGCTAATGAAAAACTGTTTTTT
TRBV5-1	few	TRBD1	TRBJ1-2	CASSLSGPGQALGGYTF	TGCGCCAGCAGCTTGTCGGGACCGGGACAGGCGCTTGGTGGCTACACCTTC